This TCR beta chain appears in the sequencing data of a study of post-analysis software for immune sequencing data. Across the study: Clinical courses comprised relapsing-remitting, secondary progressive and progressive-relapsing multiple sclerosis. Overall study findings and caveats: Batch-matched samples strongly co-clustered by F measure. Controls showed lower frequencies than patients for five or six TRBV segments, and TRBV5-6, TRBV5-1 and TRBV20-1 were among these. Normalized Chao1 diversity was significantly lower in multiple sclerosis patients than in controls.

The CDR3 spans 14 residues. In germline, CDR1 is SNHLY, CDR2 FYNNEI. Of note for this clonotype: Its antigen is unknown. The junction does not match germline at one end; this may be a read error.

Unique molecular identifiers tagged the TCR beta cDNA libraries. TCRdb re-called the PCR reads with MiXCR, one entry per CDR3 protein. The profile shows more than 450,000 distinct CDR3 sequences, about 44% of them singletons. This receptor was identified in a girl aged 5-17 years with multiple sclerosis. The sample was blood. The chain uses TRBV2 and TRBJ1-4, with TRBD1 matching 7 bases. The DNA of the CDR3 is TGTACCAGCAGGGGGGACCGAAGTAATGAAAAACTGTTTTTT. It specifies CTSRGDRSNEKLFF.